Listed below are T cell receptor beta chains from one sample, sequenced in a study of sequential checkpoint blockade in melanoma. Libraries were prepared by immunoSEQ multiplex PCR; TCRdb keeps only in-frame clonotypes and omits some of them. This table holds about 20,000 clones, 80% to 90% found once. The sample here was CD8+ T cells sorted from blood (inferred from file names), taken from a patient given nivolumab and ipilimumab in sequence. All receptors derive from a human donor with melanoma. Both conserved end residues are part of each CDR3. The size of a clone is reported for some rows only, either as once, few or many, or as a class for expanded clones.

CAWDSGGEAFF	TRBJ1-1	TRBV30	.
CASSPTGAVNTGELFF	TRBJ2-2	TRBV7-6	.
CASSFLAATDTQYF	TRBJ2-3	TRBV27	.
CASSALPAGDYEQYF	TRBJ2-7	TRBV6-1	.
CASSPREFTDTQYF	TRBJ2-3	TRBV9	.
CASSSTGYNEQFF	TRBJ2-1	TRBV19	.
CASSQDRAGGWYEQYF	TRBJ2-7	TRBV4-1	.
CASSPLAASYNEQFF	TRBJ2-1	TRBV7-9	once
CASSSGTAASGSPLHF	TRBJ1-6	TRBV5-8	.
CASSEGRATHYGYTF	TRBJ1-2	TRBV2	.
CASSPHGSYEQFF	TRBJ2-1	TRBV6-1	.
CASTTGQGATGELFF	TRBJ2-2	TRBV6-5	.
CASSEFSSERSQYF	TRBJ2-5	TRBV10-2	.
CASSVGVGGAYEQYF	TRBJ2-7	TRBV9	.